The 3 T cell receptor beta chains reported below all come from one sample, sequenced in a study of Graves' ophthalmopathy and Graves' hyperthyroidism. Amplification of TCR beta CDR3 regions used RNA transcripts. Scientists carried out first-round RT-PCR using HTBI primers and then a second-round multiplex PCR. TCRdb fed the multiplex PCR reads into MiXCR, producing one record per CDR3 protein. The sample carries about 740,000 distinct CDR3 sequences, about 44% recorded once. The sample was peripheral blood. The receptors come from an adult man with Graves' ophthalmopathy.

This clonotype was recorded many times. DNA of the CDR3: TGTGCCAGCAGGAACCGGTTAAAGACCCAGTACTTC. The encoded protein is CASRNRLKTQYF. This chain links TRBV2 with TRBJ2-5; D call uncertain. This CDR3 contains 12 residues. Trimming pared 6 bases from V and 6 bases from J, leaving 11 bases between. CDR1 is SNHLY, CDR2 FYNNEI, per germline.

This clonotype was observed a handful of times. The chain is built from TRBV24-1 and TRBJ1-2; 7 bases line up with TRBD1. V lost 11 bases and J lost 0; bases outside the gene matches: 14. This CDR3 is 16 amino acids long. Germline CDR1 is KGHDR and CDR2 is SFDVKD. The CDR3 loop reads CASSLGEQGTNYGYTF. The CDR3 bases are TGTGCCAGCAGCTTGGGTGAACAGGGGACTAACTATGGCTACACCTTC.

The chain combines TRBV29-1 with TRBJ1-4, with 7 bases identical to TRBD1. Germline assignment: CDR1 SQVTM and CDR2 ANQGSEA. V shed 8 bases, J shed 7 bases, and the junction held 13 bases outside the gene matches. The CDR3 totals 14 residues. CDR3 amino acids: CSHLPQGVGEKLFF. CDR3 coding DNA: TGCAGCCATCTACCCCAGGGGGTCGGTGAAAAACTGTTTTTT.